This record covers a single T cell receptor beta chain. Profiled with immunoSEQ multiplex PCR; TCRdb holds only in-frame clones, not every one. The repertoire has tens of thousands of clones, about nine tenths of them found once; the top ten carry 1% to 1.5%. These data come from a study of T cell changes during pregnancy in multiple sclerosis. Germline-derived CDR1 and CDR2 are MNHEY and SMNVEV (reference sequence). The V end lost 6 bases, the J end lost 4 bases, and 12 bases lay between the germline ends. The CDR3 extends over 13 amino acids. The chain carries TRBV27 and TRBJ1-2; possibly TRBD1 for D (5 bases). This TCR was sampled from a female donor in good health, enrolled as a control in a pregnancy study. The sample in question was peripheral blood, obtained after pregnancy. The CDR3 sequence is CASRYGGGYGYTF. The CDR3 DNA follows: TGTGCCAGCAGGTACGGGGGTGGCTATGGCTACACCTTC.